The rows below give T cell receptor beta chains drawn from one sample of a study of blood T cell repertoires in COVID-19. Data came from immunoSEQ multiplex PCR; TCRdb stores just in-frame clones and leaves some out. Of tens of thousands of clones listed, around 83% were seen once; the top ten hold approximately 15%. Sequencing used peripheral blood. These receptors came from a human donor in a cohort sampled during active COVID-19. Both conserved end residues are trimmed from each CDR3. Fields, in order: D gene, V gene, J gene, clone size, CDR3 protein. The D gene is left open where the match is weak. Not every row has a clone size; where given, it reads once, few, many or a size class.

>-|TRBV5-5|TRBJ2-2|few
ASSLWGYTGELF
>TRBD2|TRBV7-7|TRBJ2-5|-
ASSPGGLVQETQY
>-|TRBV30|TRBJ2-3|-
AWTGRGEENTDTQY
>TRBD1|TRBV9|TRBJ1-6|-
ASSVGGTGSAPLH
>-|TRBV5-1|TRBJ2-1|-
ASSLRTGRGEQF
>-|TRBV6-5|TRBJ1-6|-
ASRGANSPLH
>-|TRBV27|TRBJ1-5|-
ASSFGGGQPQH
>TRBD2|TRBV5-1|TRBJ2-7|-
ASSSSGRSEQY
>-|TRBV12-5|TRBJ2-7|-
ASGLIGTGQQY
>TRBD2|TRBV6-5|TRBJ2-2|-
ASRRTSENTGELF
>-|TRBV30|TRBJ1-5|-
AWKSSHNQPQH
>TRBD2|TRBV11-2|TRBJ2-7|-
ASSSPRIAGGWQY
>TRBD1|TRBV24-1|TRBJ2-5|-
ATSDFPGTDKETQY
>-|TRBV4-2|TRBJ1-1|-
ASSQDLTGTMNTEAF
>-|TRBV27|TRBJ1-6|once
ASSLARPGSPLH
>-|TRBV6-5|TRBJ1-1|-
ASSYSPDSLNTEAF
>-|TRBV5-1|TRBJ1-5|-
ASSLGSGYQPQH
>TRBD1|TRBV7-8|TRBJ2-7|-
ASSLAGGQVSYEQY
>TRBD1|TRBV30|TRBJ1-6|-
AWSVQGENSPLH
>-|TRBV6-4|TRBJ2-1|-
ASSDGASNEQF
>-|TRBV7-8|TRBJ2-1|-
ASSSRVPTFNEQF
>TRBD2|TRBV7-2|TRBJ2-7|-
ASSLGLAGATYEQY
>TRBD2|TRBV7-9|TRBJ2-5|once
ASSPTLGLAGTETQY
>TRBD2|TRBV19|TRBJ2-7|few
ASSSGLAGEGEQY
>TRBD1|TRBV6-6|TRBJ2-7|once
ASSLQPPQGDTYEQY
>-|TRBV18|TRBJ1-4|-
ASSQRFDEKLF
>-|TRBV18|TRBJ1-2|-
ASSPGDYGYT
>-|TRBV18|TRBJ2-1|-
ASSPETNGDEQF
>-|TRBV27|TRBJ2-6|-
ASSLFGGANVLT
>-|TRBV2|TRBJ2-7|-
ASTPEGASGEQY
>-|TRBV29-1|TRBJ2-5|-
SAERVGETQY
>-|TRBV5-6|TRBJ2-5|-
ASSLYAGKGETQY
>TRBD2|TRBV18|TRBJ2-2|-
ASSPPKAAGGNTGELF
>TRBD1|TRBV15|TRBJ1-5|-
ATSREFGTGGGNQPQH
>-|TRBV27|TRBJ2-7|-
ASSLSPASETYEQY
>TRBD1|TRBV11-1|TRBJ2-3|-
ASSPTGDTTDTQY
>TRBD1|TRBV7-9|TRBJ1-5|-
ASSQDRNQPQH
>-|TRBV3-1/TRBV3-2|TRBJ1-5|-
ASSHGRSQPQH
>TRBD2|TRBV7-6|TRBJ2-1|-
ASSWRLAGGDSYNEQF
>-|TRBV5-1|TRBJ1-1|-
ASSIPSGENTEAF
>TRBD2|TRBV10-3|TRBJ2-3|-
ATRGGATDTQY
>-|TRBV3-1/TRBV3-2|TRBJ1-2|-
ASSQDAGLMGYT
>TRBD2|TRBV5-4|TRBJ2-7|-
ASSWGGTSYEQY
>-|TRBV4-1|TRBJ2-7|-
ASSQALPPTPSYEQY
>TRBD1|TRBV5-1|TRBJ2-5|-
ASSPGDRVQETQY
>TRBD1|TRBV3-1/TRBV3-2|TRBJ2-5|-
ASSQGPGTGVRETQY
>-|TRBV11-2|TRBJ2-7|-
ASSFEIAYEQY
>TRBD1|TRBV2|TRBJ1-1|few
ASSPRGRSEAF
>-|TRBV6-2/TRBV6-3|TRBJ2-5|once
ASSYLRSQETQY
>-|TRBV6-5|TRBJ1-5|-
ASPRGLHQPQH
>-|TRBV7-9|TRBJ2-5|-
ASSTLTGGETQY
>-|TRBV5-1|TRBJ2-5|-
ASSLAGNQETQY
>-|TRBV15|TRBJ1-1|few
ATSLARLDTEAF
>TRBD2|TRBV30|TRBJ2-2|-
AWSREGLATGELF